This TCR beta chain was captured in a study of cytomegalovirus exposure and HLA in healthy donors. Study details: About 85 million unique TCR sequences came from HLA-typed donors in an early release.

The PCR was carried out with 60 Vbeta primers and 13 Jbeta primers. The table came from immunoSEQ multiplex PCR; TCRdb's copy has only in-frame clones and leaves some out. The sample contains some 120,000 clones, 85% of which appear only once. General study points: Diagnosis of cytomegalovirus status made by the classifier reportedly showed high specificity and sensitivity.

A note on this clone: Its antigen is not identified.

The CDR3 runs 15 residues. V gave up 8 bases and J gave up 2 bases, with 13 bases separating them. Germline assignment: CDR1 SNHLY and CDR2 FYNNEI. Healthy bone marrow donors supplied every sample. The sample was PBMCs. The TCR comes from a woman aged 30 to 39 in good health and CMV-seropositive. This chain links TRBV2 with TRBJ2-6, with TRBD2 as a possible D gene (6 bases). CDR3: CASSPGVTGANVLTF. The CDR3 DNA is TGTGCCAGCTCTCCGGGGGTAACTGGGGCCAACGTCCTGACTTTC.